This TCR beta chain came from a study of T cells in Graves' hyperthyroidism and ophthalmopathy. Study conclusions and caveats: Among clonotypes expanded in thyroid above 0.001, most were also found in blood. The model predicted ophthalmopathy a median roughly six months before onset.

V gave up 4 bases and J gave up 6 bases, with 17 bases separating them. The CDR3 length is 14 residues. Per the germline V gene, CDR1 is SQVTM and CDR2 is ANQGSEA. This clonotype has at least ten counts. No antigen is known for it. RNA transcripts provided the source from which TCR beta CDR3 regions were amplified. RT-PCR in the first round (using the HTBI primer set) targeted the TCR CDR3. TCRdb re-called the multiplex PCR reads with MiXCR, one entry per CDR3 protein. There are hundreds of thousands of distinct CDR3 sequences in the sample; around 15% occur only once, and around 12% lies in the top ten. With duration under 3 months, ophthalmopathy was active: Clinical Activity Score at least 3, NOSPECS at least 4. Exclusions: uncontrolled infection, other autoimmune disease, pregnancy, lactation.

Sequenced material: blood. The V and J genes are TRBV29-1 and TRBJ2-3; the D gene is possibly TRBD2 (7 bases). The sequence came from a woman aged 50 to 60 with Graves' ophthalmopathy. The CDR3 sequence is CSVGNREGVDTQYF. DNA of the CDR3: TGCAGCGTTGGGAACAGGGAGGGAGTGGATACGCAGTATTTT.